The present T cell receptor (beta chain) was sequenced within a study of cytomegalovirus exposure and HLA in healthy donors. On the study more broadly: Falling in the Caucasian-associated ancestry cluster were approximately 86% of 350 to 400 genotyped donors. Whole-study results and caveats: It was confirmed in vitro that a few of the CMV-associated chains were specific for CMV antigens.

This clone has more than one count but fewer than ten. Its target is unknown. Primers: 60 Vbeta forward and 13 Jbeta reverse. The assay was immunoSEQ multiplex PCR, and TCRdb's table has in-frame clones only and misses some. The sample lists 87,000 or so clones; around 79% were seen once. This TCR derives from a woman aged 40 to 49 in good health and CMV-seronegative. The specimen was PBMCs.

Written as DNA, the CDR3 is TGTGCCAGCAGTGAATGGAGGTCTCATCCTTCCTACAATGAGCAGTTCTTC. This encodes CASSEWRSHPSYNEQFF. The rearrangement uses TRBV6-1 and TRBJ2-1; weak D call: TRBD2 (5 bases). The length of the CDR3 is 17 residues. Germline lookup yields CDR1 MNHNS and CDR2 SASEGT. V lost 2 bases to trimming and J lost 1 base, with 15 bases between them.